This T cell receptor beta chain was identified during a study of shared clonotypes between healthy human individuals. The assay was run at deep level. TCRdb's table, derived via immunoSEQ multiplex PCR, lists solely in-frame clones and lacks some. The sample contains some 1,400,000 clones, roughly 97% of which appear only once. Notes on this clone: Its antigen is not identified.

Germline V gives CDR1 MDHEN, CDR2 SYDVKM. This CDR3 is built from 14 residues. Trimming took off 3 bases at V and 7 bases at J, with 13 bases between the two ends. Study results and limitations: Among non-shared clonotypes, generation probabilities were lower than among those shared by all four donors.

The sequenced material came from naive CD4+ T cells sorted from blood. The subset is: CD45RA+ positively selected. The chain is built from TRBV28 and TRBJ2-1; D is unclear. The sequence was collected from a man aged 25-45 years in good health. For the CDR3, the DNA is TGTGCCAGCAGTTTCTCCTCAAGAGGAAATGAGCAGTTCTTC. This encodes CASSFSSRGNEQFF.